The T cell receptor (beta chain) described here comes from a study of T cells after posttransplantation cyclophosphamide. This clone was observed many times. TCRdb keeps only in-frame clones here, not all; method: immunoSEQ multiplex PCR. The sample contains over 30,000 clones, none occurring once; 1% to 1.5% lies in the top ten. The CDR3 is 15 residues long. Germline values: CDR1 SGHRS, CDR2 YFSETQ. Between the trimmed V and J ends, which lost 2 bases and 0 bases, there was a span of 8 bases. The clonotype comes from a girl under 18 in good health, CMV-negative, and a related stem cell transplant donor. The rearrangement joins TRBV5-1 to TRBJ2-2; D uncertain. The source material was PBMCs. DNA of the CDR3: TGCGCCAGCAGCTTCGTCAGGACGAACACCGGGGAGCTGTTTTTT. Translation gives CASSFVRTNTGELFF.